This T cell receptor beta chain appears in the sequencing data of a study of regulatory T cells in long-lasting Graves disease. Time point: newly diagnosed GD, antithyroid drugs for less than 3 months. Following extraction of RNA from PBMCs, that RNA was used to make the TCR library. This clonotype was recorded a few times. Trimming took 5 bases from V and 0 from J, leaving 17 bases between them. CDR1 is MDHEN, CDR2 SYDVKM, per germline. This CDR3 has 16 residues. To make TCR beta libraries, researchers used iRepertoire HTBI primers and Arm-PCR of CDR3 regions. TCRdb recomputed calls from the multiplex PCR reads with MiXCR, one row per CDR3 protein. The table includes about 440,000 distinct CDR3 sequences, about a sixth detected once. The data also belong to a second study, concerning T cells in Graves' hyperthyroidism and ophthalmopathy.

The specimen comprised peripheral blood mononuclear cells (PBMCs), sampled at new diagnosis, from a patient treated with antithyroid drugs. The rearrangement joins TRBV28 to TRBJ2-7; D not certain. This receptor was identified in a woman in her twenties or thirties with Graves disease. CDR3 residues: CASSTPSRQSSYEQYF. CDR3 DNA: TGTGCCAGCAGTACACCATCTAGGCAAAGCTCCTACGAGCAGTACTTC.